The sequence of this T cell receptor (beta chain) was determined in a study of cytomegalovirus exposure and HLA in healthy donors (dated by TCRdb to about 2017). With respect to the entire study: In an earlier analysis of under 600 of the donors, under 300 Gb of sequence data and some 120 million unique TCR beta sequences from roughly 190 million T cells were reported. Roughly 5 DR-DQ haplotypes were handled as single units for association and clustering because linkage in the cohort was strong. An earlier analysis of several hundred of the donors applied high-throughput TCR beta sequencing to assess whether each TCR beta V gene segment acted as functional or pseudogenic. An early release that covered approximately 600 HLA-typed donors contained about 300 gigabases of sequencing data and approximately 85 million unique TCR sequences. Donor age, sex, ethnicity and CMV serostatus were compiled alongside the repertoire data. On average, 235,054 unique TCR beta nucleotide sequences were sequenced per donor among roughly 430 genotyped donors of the cohort, with roughly 18% of those sequences being non-productive. Genome-wide SNP genotypes for about 65% of the 666 donors were used in a later genetic analysis, which treated that subset as a discovery cohort. Among the roughly 410 genotyped donors, 75% to 90% belonged to the genetic ancestry cluster associated with self-reported Caucasian donors. The study combined high-throughput TCR immunosequencing, statistical association of individual TCRs with disease status, and machine learning to predict cytomegalovirus infection status. Rather than using new phenotypic data, the later analysis identified candidate immune exposures from TCR beta sequences and from how often those sequences occurred across donors. To study patterns of TCR occurrence, a later analysis re-analyzed previously published TCR beta repertoires from 650 to 750 donors and added high-resolution HLA genotyping. Typing coverage varied by locus: roughly 629-630 donors for A, B, C, DRB1 and DQB1; roughly 520 for DQA1; nearly 610 for DPA1; 450 to 480 for DPB1. Every discovery cohort repertoire had been produced on one sequencing platform. HLA typing covered class I and class II loci at four-digit resolution. In addition to the first cohort of 650 to 800 subjects, a separate validation cohort of approximately 130 different subjects was used. The study profiled the T cell repertoires of 500 to 800 subjects by immunosequencing and related them to cytomegalovirus serostatus. The study aimed to test whether signatures of past pathogen exposure could be identified by cataloging public T cell receptors. Results and caveats for the whole study, not just this receptor: In an earlier analysis of approximately 590 of the donors, most TCR beta V segments appeared in productive rearrangements about 90% or about 30% of the time, broadly matching IMGT annotations. A further reported finding was that TCR beta sequences accurately predicted the HLA-A and HLA-B alleles for most subjects in the first cohort. A cluster of highly shared sequence variants was judged likely to represent a technical artifact of the sequencing pipeline. In the study, approximately 160 TCR beta chains were listed as associated with cytomegalovirus. Most TCR sequences were observed very rarely across donors, whereas some public TCRs were present in many individuals. Because the 87-base-pair reads could not distinguish some IMGT-functional V segments, including TRBV6-2 and TRBV6-3, those segments were excluded. In a later analysis, some 17,000 TCR beta sequences were associated with specific HLA alleles at a false discovery rate of 0.05. A later analysis found that most CMV-associated TCR beta chains appeared HLA-restricted, with HLA associations seemingly driven largely by CMV exposure. In vitro tests confirmed that a few of the cytomegalovirus-associated TCR beta chains recognize cytomegalovirus antigens. Compared with the roughly 700-donor mean, donors in an Asian-associated ancestry cluster had fewer N-insertions in productive TCRs, according to a later genetic analysis. In this cohort, only TCR beta chains were sequenced, and detectable features were limited by the absence of alpha or paired-chain data. For the cohort, immune exposure information was limited to CMV serostatus. The authors suggested that the approach could potentially be generalized to other disease states and immunological phenotypes. When HLA alleles, especially DR and DQ, strongly co-occurred, TCR associations were difficult to assign to individual alleles. In a later analysis, TCR association rates were found to vary across HLA loci, with the most associated TCRs seen for DRB1 alleles and the fewest for HLA-C alleles. The presence/absence analyses assumed that sequencing depth was roughly uniform across donors, and that assumption may not be true. V-gene and J-gene trimming of TCR beta chains was associated with a missense DCLRE1C variant in a later genetic analysis, and the association was replicated in an independent cohort. Correlated functional status among segregating V segments might be attributable to linkage disequilibrium, but an unknown experimental factor could not be ruled out. The classifier was reported to diagnose cytomegalovirus status with high specificity and sensitivity in both the original and validation cohorts. In a later analysis, several top co-occurrence clusters were reported to appear linked to parvovirus B19, influenza, CMV and Epstein-Barr virus. The earlier analysis of about 600 of the donors excluded some 15 rarely observed V segments, including chromosome 9 orphons, because counts were too low. Compared with equally common non-associated chains, HLA-associated TCR beta chains in a later analysis were more clonally expanded and had lower generation probabilities. Because some donors lacked HLA typing at each locus, the association tests relied only on the typed subset.

The cohort comprised under 700 healthy bone marrow donors. At the time of sampling, every cohort member was nominally healthy, though immune exposures that went unrecorded were likely present. The donor tested CMV seronegative and was one of the 352 seronegative cohort members. Every donor gave a peripheral blood sample, and the peripheral blood mononuclear cells from that sample were used for TCR beta sequencing. The Qiagen DNeasy Blood Extraction Kit was used to extract genomic DNA from the blood cell samples. Concerning this clone: No cognate antigen has been identified for it. No base-level quality is on record; no much larger clone is a single base apart.

The protocol used for the library was the immunoSEQ multiplex PCR assay. For the multiplex PCR, a mixture combining 60 forward primers for TCR Vbeta segments and 13 reverse primers for TCR Jbeta segments was used. A multiplex PCR assay on genomic DNA amplified the CDR3 region of rearranged TCR beta genes. Amplified TCR beta libraries were sequenced as 87-base-pair reads on the Illumina HiSeq System. Processing in the source paper ran as follows. A later analysis counted some 74 million unique TCR beta chains across the 650 to 800 repertoires, and some 12 million of these chains were shared by at least two donors. A nearest-neighbor algorithm error-corrected the raw reads and collapsed the reads into unique sequences, merging closely related sequences to remove PCR and sequencing errors. CDR3 sequences were aligned to IMGT reference sequences to assign V, D and J gene segments. Each retained sequence needed at least a six-nucleotide match to both a V gene segment and a J gene segment. A rearrangement counted as productive if the CDR3 had no stop codons and remained in frame with V and J, and every other rearrangement counted as non-productive. Following IMGT convention, CDR3 was defined as the stretch from the second conserved V-encoded cysteine up to the conserved J-encoded phenylalanine. The earlier analysis of 550 to 650 of the donors excluded any sequence lacking an unambiguous match to a single V gene segment. An earlier analysis of around 600 of the donors classified V segments as functional when productive rearrangements were above 56.7% and as segregating when the standard deviation between donors was above 5%. To diagnose cytomegalovirus status from the catalog of TCR beta chain sequences, a statistical classification framework was built. V and J gene assignment, in a later analysis, came from comparing TCR nucleotide sequences with IMGT/GENE-DB human TR gene sequences. A later analysis assigned CDR3 sequences and most-parsimonious VDJ recombination scenarios with the TCRdist pipeline. In a later analysis, each TCR beta chain was defined by its CDR3 amino acid sequence together with its V-gene family, and reads without a unique V-gene family were excluded. A later analysis removed 550 to 700 highly shared, low-generation-probability nucleotide sequences to deal with suspected cross-contamination and a sequencing artifact. In a later analysis, a clonal expansion index was calculated for each public chain from normalized within-repertoire ranks of inferred template counts. In a later analysis, generation probabilities were computed with a VDJ recombination model fitted to out-of-frame rearrangements, and the resulting probabilities were checked against IGoR. A later analysis scored TCR-TCR, TCR-HLA and TCR-CMV co-occurrence with hypergeometric tests, applying a repertoire-size bias correction to TCR pairs. A later analysis estimated false discovery rates by permuting HLA or CMV assignments 20 times. In a later analysis, co-occurring TCRs were grouped using DBSCAN, with TCRdist sequence similarity added in when clustering inside HLA-allele-positive subsets. Co-occurrence clustering excluded repertoires with fewer than 30,000 or more than 120,000 public chains, plus five with anomalous nucleotide sharing. TCRdb took this table from immuneACCESS and kept in-frame rearrangements with V and J called. Such tables lack part of the clones; where checked against another copy, unresolved V genes explain under half of the gap, and the rest is unexplained. V and J calls and clone size are as listed in that table; D and trimming were resolved from the DNA. Recorded for this sample are about 200,000 clones; around 85% of them occurred a single time. The ten largest clonotypes hold less than 2.5% of the sample.

Trimming removed 3 bases from V and 6 bases from J; the gene matches leave 7 bases unexplained. Reading the germline V gene gives CDR1 SNHLY and CDR2 FYNNEI. There are 15 amino acids in the CDR3, from cysteine to phenylalanine inclusive. The only DNA kept is the CDR3, 45 bases in frame from the first base. The source of this sequence is a woman aged 50 to 60 in good health and CMV-seronegative. The chain joins TRBV2 to TRBJ2-2; TRBD2 aligns with 7 central bases. What was sequenced was PBMCs. CDR3 reads: CASSEQRGFAGELFF. In nucleotides, the sequence is TGTGCCAGCAGTGAGCAGCGGGGATTCGCCGGGGAGCTGTTTTTT.